The 12 T cell receptor beta chains presented below share a single source sample, sequenced in a study of sequential checkpoint blockade in melanoma. TCRdb's table, derived via immunoSEQ multiplex PCR, lists solely in-frame clones and lacks some. The data hold around 10,000 clones, with around 27% observed a single time. The sample's treatment: randomized to nivolumab then ipilimumab (arm A) or the reverse (arm B). Sequencing used tumor tissue (inferred from file names), obtained from a patient given nivolumab and ipilimumab in sequence. Receptors originate from a human donor with melanoma.

The chain joins TRBV11-3 to TRBJ2-5, with 8 positions matching TRBD2. Per the germline V gene, CDR1 is SGHNT and CDR2 is YENEEA. V trimming: 2 bases; J trimming: 5 bases; junction bases outside the gene matches: 7. The CDR3 has 15 amino acids. This chain's CDR3 is CASSLQASGRETQYF. In DNA, the CDR3 is TGTGCCAGCAGCTTACAGGCTAGCGGGCGGGAGACCCAGTACTTC.

This sequence joins TRBV25-1 and TRBJ1-1, with a possible D match to TRBD1 (5 bases). In germline, CDR1 is MGHDK, CDR2 SYGVNS. V shed 6 bases and J shed 1 base, with 18 bases lying between them. The CDR3 length is 16 residues. As DNA, the CDR3 is TGTGCCAGCAGCCCTCTCTTAGGGGCAACGAACACTGAAGCTTTCTTT. Amino acids: CASSPLLGATNTEAFF. Variable domain in full (rest from reference TRBV25-1 and TRBJ1-1): EADIYQTPRYLVIGTGKKITLECSQTMGHDKMYWYQQDPGMELHLIHYSYGVNSTEKGDLSSESTVSRIRTEHFPLTLESARPSHTSQYLCASSPLLGATNTEAFFGQGTRLTVV.

V usage is TRBV11-3 and J usage is TRBJ2-3, with 7 bases matching TRBD2. The trim removed 1 base at V and 8 bases at J, leaving 9 bases unmatched. This CDR3 comprises 15 residues. Germline values: CDR1 SGHNT, CDR2 YENEEA. CDR3 sequence: CASSLGSSGVVTQYF. The CDR3 nucleotides are TGTGCCAGCAGCTTAGGTTCAAGCGGGGTTGTTACGCAGTATTTT.

This rearrangement joins TRBV6-8 to TRBJ2-6, with D unclear. The germline V gene has CDR1 MNHGY and CDR2 SAAAGT. V lost 3 bases, J lost 0 bases, and 12 bases lay in between. The length of the CDR3 is 17 residues. The CDR3 protein is CASSYRRIYSGANVLTF. In DNA form, the CDR3 reads TGTGCCAGCAGTTATAGGCGGATCTACTCTGGGGCCAACGTCCTGACTTTC.

This chain links TRBV11-3 with TRBJ2-7, with a tentative D call TRBD2 (7 bases). Germline CDR1 and CDR2: SGHNT and YENEEA. V lost 5 bases, J lost 4 bases, and 18 bases lay in between. CDR3 length equals 15 residues. In DNA, the CDR3 is TGTGCCAGCAGCGCTCTTGGGGGGGCGCTTTACGAGCAGTACTTC. Its protein is CASSALGGALYEQYF.

This clone was recorded at least ten times. The J gene is TRBJ2-1, the V gene TRBV11-3, with 7 positions matching TRBD2. V dropped 2 bases and J dropped 6; count of bases not matched to a gene: 4. Germline V gene sequence: CDR1 SGHNT, CDR2 YENEEA. The CDR3 is made up of 14 amino acids. The CDR3 DNA follows: TGTGCCAGCAGCTTAACCGAGCGGGGCAATGAGCAGTTCTTC. Translating it yields CASSLTERGNEQFF.

This clone occurred a few times. The chain has TRBV11-3 and TRBJ2-3; D may be TRBD1 (6 bases). In germline, CDR1 is SGHNT, CDR2 YENEEA. Trimming stripped 3 bases from V and 0 bases from J, with 10 bases between. This CDR3 spans 15 amino acids. Here the CDR3 DNA reads TGTGCCAGCAGCTTGGTGCAGGGGAGCACAGATACGCAGTATTTT. This translates into CASSLVQGSTDTQYF.

The gene calls are TRBV6-8 and TRBJ2-7; TRBD1 matches 10 bases. The J segment lost 3 bases and the V segment lost 2 bases, leaving 4 bases of the junction unmatched. The CDR3 is 15 residues long. CDR1 and CDR2 from the germline V gene are MNHGY and SAAAGT. As DNA, the CDR3 is TGTGCCAGCAGTTACCCGGACAGGGGGAGCTACGAGCAGTACTTC. Translating it yields CASSYPDRGSYEQYF.

The chain joins TRBV30 to TRBJ2-3; TRBD2 is a possible D gene (6 bases). In germline, CDR1 is GTSNPN, CDR2 SVGIG (reference sequence). Trimming removed 0 bases at V and 4 bases at J, with 11 bases between. The CDR3 consists of 14 residues. CDR3 amino acids: CAWSVGGTADTQYF. The DNA for the CDR3 is TGTGCCTGGAGTGTCGGCGGGACGGCAGATACGCAGTATTTT.

The V and J genes are TRBV29-1 and TRBJ2-7; TRBD1 might be the D (5 bases). This CDR3 region has 12 residues. Per germline, CDR1 SQVTM and CDR2 ANQGSEA. Trimming took off 4 bases at V and 3 bases at J, with 10 bases between the two ends. The CDR3 region is CSVGGAGYEQYF. CDR3 in DNA: TGCAGCGTTGGTGGGGCCGGCTACGAGCAGTACTTC.

This chain links TRBV18 with TRBJ1-6; TRBD1 matches 7 bases. Trimming cost V 4 bases and J 7 bases; bases outside gene matches: 7. Germline V gene sequence: CDR1 KGHSH, CDR2 LQKENI. The CDR3 covers 15 residues. The CDR3 coding sequence is TGTGCCAGCTCACTTATGACAGGGCTAAATTCACCCCTCCACTTT. It specifies CASSLMTGLNSPLHF.

This clone was observed a few times. The junction shows a germline mismatch at one end, possibly a read error. The chain combines TRBV7-1 with TRBJ1-1; TRBD1 matches at 9 bases. TRBV7-1 falls under the ORF class, with uncertain function. CDR3 size: 13 residues. Here the CDR3 reads CASSFDELGQGTF. The CDR3 bases are TGTGCCAGCAGCTTCGATGAATTGGGACAGGGCACATTT.